The 19 T cell receptor beta chains presented below share a single source sample, sequenced in a study of naive CD8 T cells in extremely preterm neonates. Cord blood came from elective full-term cesareans at about 35-42 weeks without labor or membrane rupture. Repertoires were generated with immunoSEQ multiplex PCR, while TCRdb's copy carries only in-frame clones and drops some. The sample lists approximately 7,600 clones; roughly 92% were seen once. Sequences were obtained from naive CD8+ T cells from cord blood. Every receptor here comes from a newborn in good health.

This chain links TRBV25-1 with TRBJ2-7; D not resolved. V lost 2 bases, J lost 0 bases, and 5 bases lay in between. The CDR3 is 13 amino acids. Looked up from germline, CDR1 is MGHDK and CDR2 is SYGVNS. The CDR3 DNA reads TGTGCCAGCAGTGAAGGCATCTCCTACGAGCAGTACTTC. Protein: CASSEGISYEQYF.

V gene TRBV7-9 combines with J gene TRBJ1-1; 8 nucleotides match TRBD1. Trimming removed 7 bases from V and 2 bases from J; junction bases left unmatched: 6. This CDR3 has 14 amino acids. CDR1 SEHNR and CDR2 FQNEAQ come from the germline V gene (reference sequence). CDR3 residues: CASITPGGNTEAFF. The CDR3 region has the DNA TGTGCCAGCATCACACCAGGGGGCAACACTGAAGCTTTCTTT.

The chain employs TRBV6-5 and TRBJ2-7; 11 bases fit TRBD1. This CDR3 spans 16 amino acids. Germline lookup yields CDR1 MNHEY and CDR2 SVGAGI. After removal of 2 bases from V and 5 bases from J, the junction contained 8 bases not matched to a gene. In nucleotides, the CDR3 is TGTGCCAGCAGTTACGCACCGGGACAGGGGGGAGACGAGCAGTACTTC. Translating gives CASSYAPGQGGDEQYF.

The rearrangement uses TRBV14 and TRBJ1-1, with TRBD1 matching 10 bases. Germline V gene sequence: CDR1 SGHDN, CDR2 FVKESK. V lost 4 bases and J lost 5; bases outside the gene matches: 7. There are 15 residues in the CDR3. The CDR3 loop is CASSLWDRGFTEAFF. The DNA for the CDR3 is TGTGCCAGCAGCCTATGGGACAGGGGCTTTACTGAAGCTTTCTTT.

The sample holds one count of this clone. The genes are TRBV14 and TRBJ2-5, with TRBD1 matching over 7 bases. The J call is doubtful: the DNA matches TRBJ2-7 better. Germline CDR1 is SGHDN and CDR2 is FVKESK. CDR3 size: 14 residues. In DNA form, the CDR3 reads TGTGCCAGCAGCCCCCAAGGGGGCAACTACGAGCAGTACTTC. This sequence encodes CASSPQGGNYEQYF.

The chain has TRBV27 and TRBJ1-1; D is uncertain. This CDR3 has 13 residues. V dropped 1 base and J dropped 1 base, with 4 bases sitting between them. Germline lookup yields CDR1 MNHEY and CDR2 SMNVEV (reference sequence). CDR3 residues: CASSLWQNTEAFF. The CDR3 DNA reads as TGTGCCAGCAGTTTATGGCAGAACACTGAAGCTTTCTTT.

The J gene is TRBJ2-7, the V gene TRBV28; D is ambiguous. The CDR3 totals 13 residues. Trimming removed 4 bases from V and 4 bases from J, with 11 bases in between. Germline values: CDR1 MDHEN, CDR2 SYDVKM. CDR3 residues: CASSSLTQYEQYF. The CDR3 DNA follows: TGTGCCAGCAGTTCCCTGACTCAATACGAGCAGTACTTC.

The chain has TRBV4-1 and TRBJ1-2; D is uncertain. This CDR3 is 13 amino acids long. The germline V gene encodes CDR1 MGHRA and CDR2 YSYEKL. V was cut by 2 bases and J by 1 base, with 5 bases left in between. The CDR3 DNA follows: TGCGCCAGCAGCCAAACAAATAACTATGGCTACACCTTC. Its protein is CASSQTNNYGYTF.

The chain joins TRBV6-6 to TRBJ1-4; 7 nucleotides align to TRBD1. The V and J ends lost 5 bases and 0 bases, in that order; junction bases with no gene match: 3. The CDR3 has 15 amino acids. Per the germline V gene, CDR1 is MNHNY and CDR2 is SVGAGI (reference sequence). Written as DNA, the CDR3 is TGTGCCAGCAGTCCAGACAGGGCAACTAATGAAAAACTGTTTTTT. Protein: CASSPDRATNEKLFF.

The rearrangement joins TRBV4-1 to TRBJ1-2; 9 bases are a match to TRBD1. The CDR3 is 14 residues long. Germline V gene sequence: CDR1 MGHRA, CDR2 YSYEKL. Trimming took 4 bases from V and 4 from J; bases not matched to a gene: 4. CDR3 residues: CASSPKTGGYGYTF. Written as DNA, the CDR3 is TGCGCCAGCAGCCCAAAGACAGGGGGCTATGGCTACACCTTC.

The V call is TRBV6-5, the J call TRBJ2-7; 7 bases fit TRBD2. In germline, CDR1 is MNHEY, CDR2 SVGAGI. There are 14 residues in the CDR3. The V segment lost 2 bases and the J segment 7 bases; nucleotides outside the gene matches: 8. The CDR3 is CASSYGAGDREQYF. The CDR3 nucleotides are TGTGCCAGCAGTTACGGGGCGGGAGATAGAGAGCAGTACTTC.

V is TRBV27 and J is TRBJ2-5, with 9 bases fitting TRBD1. This CDR3 has 12 amino acids. Germline values: CDR1 MNHEY, CDR2 SMNVEV (reference sequence). V was clipped by 10 bases and J by 2 bases; unmatched bases: 2. Here the CDR3 reads CAIQGAQETQYF. The CDR3 nucleotides are TGTGCCATACAGGGGGCGCAAGAGACCCAGTACTTC.

This clone was seen once. The chain combines TRBV18 with TRBJ1-2, with 9 bases matching TRBD1. This CDR3 is built from 15 residues. The V segment lost 4 bases and the J segment 5 bases; nucleotides outside the gene matches: 8. Germline CDR1 and CDR2: KGHSH and LQKENI. CDR3 sequence reads: CASSLTGGPDYGYTF. The CDR3 DNA reads TGTGCCAGCTCACTTACAGGGGGCCCCGATTATGGCTACACCTTC.

J is TRBJ1-5 and V is TRBV7-9, with TRBD1 matching over 8 bases. CDR1 is SEHNR, CDR2 FQNEAQ, per germline (reference sequence). CDR3 length: 13 residues. V shed 5 bases, J shed 6 bases, and the junction held 3 bases outside the gene matches. The CDR3 DNA sequence: TGTGCCAGCAGCCCCCAGGGGGCTCAGCCCCAGCATTTT. This codes for CASSPQGAQPQHF. Based on the CDR3 plus reference TRBV7-9 and TRBJ1-5, the full variable domain is DTGVSQNPRHKITKRGQNVTFRCDPISEHNRLYWYRQTLGQGPEFLTYFQNEAQLEKSRLLSDRFSAERPKGSFSTLEIQRTEQGDSAMYLCASSPQGAQPQHFGDGTRLSIL.

The rearrangement uses TRBV6-1 and TRBJ1-5, with D perhaps matching TRBD1 (6 bases). Trimming pared 4 bases from V and 1 base from J, leaving 11 bases between. Germline V CDR1 and CDR2: MNHNS, SASEGT. The CDR3 covers 15 residues. CDR3 nucleotides: TGTGCCAGCAGTGCGGGCAGGGGAAGCAATCAGCCCCAGCATTTT. It codes for CASSAGRGSNQPQHF.

This clone was observed once. This chain connects TRBV7-8 to TRBJ2-7; 8 nucleotides line up with TRBD1. The CDR3 contains 15 residues. V shed 2 bases and J 4 bases; nucleotides not matched to a gene: 7. CDR1 is SGHVS and CDR2 is FQNEAQ in the germline V gene. The CDR3 reads CASSLPGQEVYEQYF. As DNA, the CDR3 is TGTGCCAGCAGCTTACCGGGACAGGAGGTTTACGAGCAGTACTTC.

This clone was found a few times. The genes are TRBV7-9 and TRBJ1-2; D is possibly TRBD1 (5 bases). The CDR3 totals 13 residues. Per germline, CDR1 SEHNR and CDR2 FQNEAQ (reference sequence). Trimming shortened V by 3 bases and J by 6 bases, and 11 bases separated the two germline ends. In DNA form, the CDR3 reads TGTGCCAGCAGCTTCGGGGGTTCGAATGGCTACACCTTC. Amino acids: CASSFGGSNGYTF. Full variable domain (outside the CDR3, taken from reference TRBV7-9 and TRBJ1-2): DTGVSQNPRHKITKRGQNVTFRCDPISEHNRLYWYRQTLGQGPEFLTYFQNEAQLEKSRLLSDRFSAERPKGSFSTLEIQRTEQGDSAMYLCASSFGGSNGYTFGSGTRLTVV.

The J gene is TRBJ2-5, the V gene TRBV13; 10 bases line up with TRBD2. The ends lost 0 bases at V and 4 bases at J; junction bases unmatched: 8. Germline V lookup: CDR1 PRHDT, CDR2 FYEKMQ (reference sequence). The CDR3 extends over 17 amino acids. The CDR3 nucleotides are TGTGCCAGCAGCTTAGGTGCCCTAGCGGGAGTTCGAGAGACCCAGTACTTC. Translated: CASSLGALAGVRETQYF.

The rearrangement links TRBV5-6 to TRBJ1-4; 7 nucleotides agree with TRBD1. The CDR3 totals 14 residues. The ends lost 5 bases at V and 5 bases at J; junction bases unmatched: 6. Germline loops: CDR1 SGHDT, CDR2 YYEEEE. In nucleotides, the CDR3 is TGTGCCAGCAGGAGGGGACAGCGAAATGAAAAACTGTTTTTT. Amino acids: CASRRGQRNEKLFF.